What follows is one T cell receptor (beta chain) and its context. These data belong to a study of control samples from healthy donors and cancer patients. The CDR3 consists of 17 residues. From germline, CDR1 is SNHLY and CDR2 FYNNEI. V dropped 8 bases and J dropped 4; count of bases not matched to a gene: 12. Generated by immunoSEQ multiplex PCR, the TCRdb table keeps only in-frame clones and is missing some. There are under 95,000 clones in the sample; around four fifths occur only once, and roughly 16% lies in the top ten. The sequence was collected from a man between 45 and 60 years old in good health. This chain uses TRBV2 with TRBJ2-3; TRBD2 aligns across 13 bases. Sequencing input: blood. DNA of the CDR3: TGTGCCAGCCAGTCAACACTAGCGGGAGGGTCGGCAGATACGCAGTATTTT. It codes for CASQSTLAGGSADTQYF.